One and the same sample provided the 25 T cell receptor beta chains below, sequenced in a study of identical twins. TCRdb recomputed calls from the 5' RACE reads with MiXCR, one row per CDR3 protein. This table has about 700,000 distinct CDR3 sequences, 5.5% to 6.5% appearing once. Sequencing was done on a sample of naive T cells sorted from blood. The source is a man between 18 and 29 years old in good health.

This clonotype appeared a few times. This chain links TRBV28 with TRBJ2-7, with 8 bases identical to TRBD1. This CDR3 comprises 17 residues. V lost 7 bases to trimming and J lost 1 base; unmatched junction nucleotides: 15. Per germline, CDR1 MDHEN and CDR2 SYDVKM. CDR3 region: CASTPDRTGRSSYEQYF. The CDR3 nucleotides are TGTGCCAGCACCCCCGATAGGACAGGGAGGTCGTCCTACGAGCAGTACTTC. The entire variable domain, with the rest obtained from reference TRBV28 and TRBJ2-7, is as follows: DVKVTQSSRYLVKRTGEKVFLECVQDMDHENMFWYRQDPGLGLRLIYFSYDVKMKEKGDIPEGYSVSREKKERFSLILESASTNQTSMYLCASTPDRTGRSSYEQYFGPGTRLTVT.

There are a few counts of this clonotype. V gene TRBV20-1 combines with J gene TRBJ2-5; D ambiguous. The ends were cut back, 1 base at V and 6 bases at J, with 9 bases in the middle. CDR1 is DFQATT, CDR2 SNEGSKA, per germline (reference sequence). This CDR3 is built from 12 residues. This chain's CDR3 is CSARAGWKTQYF. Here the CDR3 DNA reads TGCAGTGCTAGAGCCGGATGGAAGACCCAGTACTTC.

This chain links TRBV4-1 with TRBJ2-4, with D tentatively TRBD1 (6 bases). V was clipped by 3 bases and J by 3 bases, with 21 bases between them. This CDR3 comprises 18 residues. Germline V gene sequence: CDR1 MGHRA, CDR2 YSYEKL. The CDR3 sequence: CASSHPVGTPFVKNIQYF. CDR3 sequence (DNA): TGCGCCAGCAGCCATCCCGTCGGGACACCATTTGTCAAAAACATTCAGTACTTC.

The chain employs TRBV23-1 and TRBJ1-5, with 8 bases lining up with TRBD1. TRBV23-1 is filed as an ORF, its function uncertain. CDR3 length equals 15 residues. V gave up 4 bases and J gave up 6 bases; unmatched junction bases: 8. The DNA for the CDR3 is TGCGCCAGCAGTCGTCGGACAGGGAGTACTCAGCCCCAGCATTTT. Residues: CASSRRTGSTQPQHF.

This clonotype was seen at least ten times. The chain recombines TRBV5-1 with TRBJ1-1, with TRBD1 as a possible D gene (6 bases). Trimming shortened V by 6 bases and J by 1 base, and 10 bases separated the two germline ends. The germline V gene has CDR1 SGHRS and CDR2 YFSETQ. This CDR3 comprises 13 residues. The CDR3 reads CASTAGQNTEAFF. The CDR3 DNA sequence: TGCGCCAGCACCGCGGGACAGAACACTGAAGCTTTCTTT.

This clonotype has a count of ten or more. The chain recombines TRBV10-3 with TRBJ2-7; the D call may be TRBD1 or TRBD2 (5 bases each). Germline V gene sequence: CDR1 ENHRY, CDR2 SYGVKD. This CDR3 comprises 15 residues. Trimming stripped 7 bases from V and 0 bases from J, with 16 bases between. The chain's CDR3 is CAIISGRATSYEQYV. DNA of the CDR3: TGTGCCATCATTTCGGGACGGGCCACCTCCTACGAGCAGTACGTC.

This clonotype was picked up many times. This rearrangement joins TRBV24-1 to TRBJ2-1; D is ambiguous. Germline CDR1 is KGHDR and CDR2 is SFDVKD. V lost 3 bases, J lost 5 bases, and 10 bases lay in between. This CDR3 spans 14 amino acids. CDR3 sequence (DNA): TGTGCCACCAGTGATCCCGACCGCAACAATGAGCAGTTCTTC. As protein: CATSDPDRNNEQFF.

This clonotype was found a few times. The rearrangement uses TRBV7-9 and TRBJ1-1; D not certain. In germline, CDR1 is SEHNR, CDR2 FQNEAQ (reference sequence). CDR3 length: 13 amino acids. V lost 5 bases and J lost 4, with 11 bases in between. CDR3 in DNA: TGTGCCAGCAGCGAATTAGAAGTCACTGAAGCTTTCTTT. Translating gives CASSELEVTEAFF.

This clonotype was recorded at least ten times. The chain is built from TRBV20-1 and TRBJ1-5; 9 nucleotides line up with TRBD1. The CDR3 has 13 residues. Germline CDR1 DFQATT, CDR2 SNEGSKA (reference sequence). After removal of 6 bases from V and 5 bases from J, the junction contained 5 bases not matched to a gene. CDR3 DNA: TGCAGTGCGCCGGGACAGGGTGATCAGCCCCAGCATTTT. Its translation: CSAPGQGDQPQHF.

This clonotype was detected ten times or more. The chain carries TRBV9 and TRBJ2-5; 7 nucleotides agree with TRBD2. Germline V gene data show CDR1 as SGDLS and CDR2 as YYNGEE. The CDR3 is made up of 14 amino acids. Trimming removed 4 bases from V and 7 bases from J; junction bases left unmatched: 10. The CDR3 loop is CASSRGVPGGTQYF. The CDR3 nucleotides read TGTGCCAGCAGCCGGGGGGTCCCCGGGGGGACCCAGTACTTC.

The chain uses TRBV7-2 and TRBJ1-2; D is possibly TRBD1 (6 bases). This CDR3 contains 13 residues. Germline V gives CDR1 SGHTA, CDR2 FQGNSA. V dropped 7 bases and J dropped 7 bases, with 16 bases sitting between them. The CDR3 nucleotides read TGTGCCAGCACCATTGGGGGCACCGGTGGCTACACCTTC. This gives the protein CASTIGGTGGYTF.

The CDR3 protein is CASSMGATGPQHF. In DNA, the CDR3 is TGTGCCAGTAGTATGGGGGCGACAGGACCCCAGCATTTT. The chain carries TRBV19 and TRBJ1-5, with a possible D match to TRBD1 (6 bases). The germline V gene encodes CDR1 LNHDA and CDR2 SQIVND (reference sequence). There are 13 residues in the CDR3. Trimming stripped 3 bases from V and 10 bases from J, with 13 bases between.

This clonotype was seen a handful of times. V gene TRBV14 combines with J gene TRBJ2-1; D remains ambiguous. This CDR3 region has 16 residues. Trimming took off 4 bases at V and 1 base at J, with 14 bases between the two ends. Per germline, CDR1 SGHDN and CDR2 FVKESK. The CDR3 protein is CASSPLGLASYNEQFF. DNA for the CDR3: TGTGCCAGCAGCCCCTTGGGGTTGGCGTCCTACAATGAGCAGTTCTTC.

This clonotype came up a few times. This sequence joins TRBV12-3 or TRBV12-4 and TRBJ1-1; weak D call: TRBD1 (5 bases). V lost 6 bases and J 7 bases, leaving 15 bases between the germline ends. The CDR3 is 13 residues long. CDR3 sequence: CASSRWGLGEAFF. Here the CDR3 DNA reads TGTGCCAGCAGCCGATGGGGGTTGGGTGAAGCTTTCTTT.

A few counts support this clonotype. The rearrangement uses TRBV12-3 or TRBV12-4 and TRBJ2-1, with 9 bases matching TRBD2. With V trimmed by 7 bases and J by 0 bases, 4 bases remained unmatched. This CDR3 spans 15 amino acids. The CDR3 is CASKQREDSYNEQFF. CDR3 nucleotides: TGTGCCAGCAAACAGCGGGAGGACTCCTACAATGAGCAGTTCTTC.

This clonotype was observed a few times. CDR3 in DNA: TGCAGCGTTGTGGGGGAGATAGTAGGGGATGAGCAGTTCTTC. This gives the protein CSVVGEIVGDEQFF. The chain carries TRBV29-1 and TRBJ2-1; D is perhaps TRBD1 or TRBD2 (5 bases each). This CDR3 is built from 14 residues. The V and J ends lost 4 bases and 8 bases respectively, with 18 bases between them. The germline V gene has CDR1 SQVTM and CDR2 ANQGSEA.

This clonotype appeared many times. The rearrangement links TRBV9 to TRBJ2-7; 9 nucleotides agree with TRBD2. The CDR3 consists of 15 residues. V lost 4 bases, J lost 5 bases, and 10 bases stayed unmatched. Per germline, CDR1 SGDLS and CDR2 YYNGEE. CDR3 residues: CASSLGPSGINEQYF. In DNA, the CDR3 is TGTGCCAGCAGCCTGGGACCTAGCGGGATCAACGAGCAGTACTTC.

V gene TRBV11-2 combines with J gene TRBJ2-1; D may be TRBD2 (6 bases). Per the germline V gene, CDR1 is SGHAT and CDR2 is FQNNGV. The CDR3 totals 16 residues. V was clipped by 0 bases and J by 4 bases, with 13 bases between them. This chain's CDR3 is CASSLEGAGIYNEQFF. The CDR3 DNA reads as TGTGCCAGCAGCTTAGAAGGCGCGGGAATATACAATGAGCAGTTCTTC.

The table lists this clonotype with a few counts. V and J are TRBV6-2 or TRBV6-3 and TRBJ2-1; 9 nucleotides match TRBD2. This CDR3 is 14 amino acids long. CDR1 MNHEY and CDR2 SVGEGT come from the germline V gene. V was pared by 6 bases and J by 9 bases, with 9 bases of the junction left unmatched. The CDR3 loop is CASRPSGRWVEQFF. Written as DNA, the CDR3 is TGTGCCAGCAGACCCAGCGGGAGGTGGGTTGAGCAGTTCTTC.

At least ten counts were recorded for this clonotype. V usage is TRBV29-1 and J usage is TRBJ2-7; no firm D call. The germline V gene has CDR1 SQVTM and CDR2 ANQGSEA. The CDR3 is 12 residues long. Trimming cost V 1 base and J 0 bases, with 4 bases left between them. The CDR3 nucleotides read TGCAGCGTTGAAGGACCCTCCTACGAGCAGTACTTC. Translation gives CSVEGPSYEQYF.

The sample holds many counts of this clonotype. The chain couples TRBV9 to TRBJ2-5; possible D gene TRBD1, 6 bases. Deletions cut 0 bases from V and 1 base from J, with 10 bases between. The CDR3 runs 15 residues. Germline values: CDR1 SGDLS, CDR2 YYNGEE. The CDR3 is CASSVDGGSQETQYF. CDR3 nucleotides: TGTGCCAGCAGCGTAGATGGGGGCAGCCAAGAGACCCAGTACTTC. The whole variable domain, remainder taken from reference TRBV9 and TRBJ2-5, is DSGVTQTPKHLITATGQRVTLRCSPRSGDLSVYWYQQSLDQGLQFLIQYYNGEERAKGNILERFSAQQFPDLHSELNLSSLELGDSALYFCASSVDGGSQETQYFGPGTRLLVL.

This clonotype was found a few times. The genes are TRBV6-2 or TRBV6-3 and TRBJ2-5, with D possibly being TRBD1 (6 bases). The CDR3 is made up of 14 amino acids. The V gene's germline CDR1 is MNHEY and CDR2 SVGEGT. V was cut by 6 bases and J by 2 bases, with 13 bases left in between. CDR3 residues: CASSPWTAQETQYF. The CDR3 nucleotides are TGTGCCAGCAGCCCCTGGACAGCACAAGAGACCCAGTACTTC.

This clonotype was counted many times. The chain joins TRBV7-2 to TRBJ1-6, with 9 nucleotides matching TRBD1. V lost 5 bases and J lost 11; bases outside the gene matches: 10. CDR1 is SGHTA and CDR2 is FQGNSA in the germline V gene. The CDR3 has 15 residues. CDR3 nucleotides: TGTGCCAGCAGCGAGCACGGGACAGGGTTTGCACCCCTCCACTTT. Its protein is CASSEHGTGFAPLHF.

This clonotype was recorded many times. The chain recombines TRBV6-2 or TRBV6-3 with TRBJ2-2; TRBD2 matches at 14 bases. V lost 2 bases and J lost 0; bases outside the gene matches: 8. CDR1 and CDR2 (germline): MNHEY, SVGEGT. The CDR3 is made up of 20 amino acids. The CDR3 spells CASSYPRGLAGVSNTGELFF. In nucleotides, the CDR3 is TGTGCCAGCAGTTACCCTCGGGGACTAGCGGGAGTTTCGAACACCGGGGAGCTGTTTTTT.

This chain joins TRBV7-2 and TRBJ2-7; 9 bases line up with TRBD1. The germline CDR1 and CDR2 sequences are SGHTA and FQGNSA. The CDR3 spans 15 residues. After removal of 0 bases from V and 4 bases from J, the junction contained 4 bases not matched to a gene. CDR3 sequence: CASSLAPGTGYEQYF. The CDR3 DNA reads TGTGCCAGCAGCTTAGCACCCGGGACAGGGTACGAGCAGTACTTC.